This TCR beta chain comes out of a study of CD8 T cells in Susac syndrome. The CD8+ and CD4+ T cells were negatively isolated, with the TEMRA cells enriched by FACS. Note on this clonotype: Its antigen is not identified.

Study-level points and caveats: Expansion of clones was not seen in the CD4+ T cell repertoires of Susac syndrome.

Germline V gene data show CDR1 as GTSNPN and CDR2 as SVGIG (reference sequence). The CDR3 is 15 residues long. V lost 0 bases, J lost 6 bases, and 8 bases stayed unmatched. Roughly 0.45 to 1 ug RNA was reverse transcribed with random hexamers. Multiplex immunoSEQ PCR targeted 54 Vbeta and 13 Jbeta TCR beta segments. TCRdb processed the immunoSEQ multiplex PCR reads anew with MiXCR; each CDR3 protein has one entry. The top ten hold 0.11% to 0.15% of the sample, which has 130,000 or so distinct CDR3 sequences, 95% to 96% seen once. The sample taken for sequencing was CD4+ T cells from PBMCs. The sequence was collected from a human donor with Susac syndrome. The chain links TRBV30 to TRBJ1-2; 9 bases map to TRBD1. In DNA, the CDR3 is TGTGCCTGGAGTGTACCGGGACAGGGTATGGATGGCTACACCTTC. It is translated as CAWSVPGQGMDGYTF.